A single sample gave rise to the 18 T cell receptor beta chains below, sequenced in a study of tumor and adjacent non-tumor tissue in lung cancer. The library came from three nested PCR rounds adapted from ARM-PCR protocols. MiXCR was run by TCRdb on the multiplex PCR reads, yielding one entry per CDR3 protein. Among 60,000 to 80,000 distinct CDR3 sequences listed, around 65% were seen once. This sample's RNA came from whole unsorted tissue. Distant lung tissue was collected more than 3 cm away from the tumor edge. Input material: distant non-tumor lung tissue. All receptors come from a woman aged 45-60 years with non-small cell lung cancer.

This clonotype showed up just a few times. A much more abundant neighbour one base away suggests this may be a read error. The CDR3 is CASSRIRLNSGNTIYF. The CDR3 DNA reads TGTGCCAGCAGTAGGATCAGGTTAAACTCTGGAAACACCATATATTTT. The J gene is TRBJ1-3, the V gene TRBV6-1, with D unresolved. V lost 5 bases and J lost 0, with 14 bases in between. Germline lookup yields CDR1 MNHNS and CDR2 SASEGT. The CDR3 has 16 amino acids.

This clonotype has a single count. A much larger clone lies one base from this, so it may be a read error. This chain uses TRBV12-3 or TRBV12-4 with TRBJ2-3; 7 nucleotides line up with TRBD1. The CDR3 contains 15 residues. The CDR3 sequence is CASSLGWVGTDMQYF. In DNA, the CDR3 is TGTGCCAGCAGTTTAGGGTGGGTAGGGACAGATATGCAGTATTTT.

Regarding this clonotype: A much larger clone sits a single nucleotide away, making a read error possible. This chain connects TRBV6-6 to TRBJ2-7; 9 nucleotides align to TRBD1. The CDR3 runs 14 residues. Germline-derived CDR1 and CDR2 are MNHNY and SVGAGI (reference sequence). DNA for the CDR3: TGTGACAGCAACCGACAGGGGGAAGTATACGAGCAGTACTTC. As protein: CDSNRQGEVYEQYF.

This chain links TRBV6-2 or TRBV6-3 with TRBJ2-1; TRBD1 matches 8 bases. The trim removed 5 bases at V and 12 bases at J, leaving 6 bases unmatched. The CDR3 is made up of 12 amino acids. Per the germline V gene, CDR1 is MNHEY and CDR2 is SVGEGT. In nucleotides, the CDR3 is TGTGCCAGCAGTATACAGGGGGATGTGCAGTTCTTC. Amino acids: CASSIQGDVQFF.

The gene calls are TRBV12-3 or TRBV12-4 and TRBJ2-5, with a tentative D call TRBD1 (6 bases). The CDR3 spans 14 residues. With 8 bases removed from V and 1 base from J, the gap between germline ends came to 14 bases. The DNA of the CDR3 is TGTGCCAGCGGTTCAGGGGTCAGCCAAGAGACCCAGTACTTC. This sequence encodes CASGSGVSQETQYF.

Regarding this clonotype: A clone one base away is much larger, so this may be a read error. V usage is TRBV10-3 and J usage is TRBJ2-5; 8 bases match TRBD1. CDR3 size: 16 residues. The germline V gene encodes CDR1 ENHRY and CDR2 SYGVKD. CDR3: CVISGTGNNLQETQYF. The CDR3 nucleotides are TGTGTCATCAGTGGGACAGGCAATAACCTACAAGAGACCCAGTACTTC.

This chain links TRBV4-1 with TRBJ2-3, with 9 bases aligning to TRBD2. Germline CDR1 reads MGHRA; CDR2 reads YSYEKL. V shed 3 bases and J 4 bases; nucleotides not matched to a gene: 14. The CDR3 length is 18 residues. The DNA for the CDR3 is TGCGCCAGCAGCCAGGTTGGACAGGCTAGCGGGACCGCAGATACGCAGTATTTT. Translating gives CASSQVGQASGTADTQYF.

As regards this clonotype: One base away lies a much larger clone, so this may be a sequencing read error. The chain is built from TRBV28 and TRBJ2-1; D perhaps matches TRBD1 (6 bases). V shed 4 bases and J shed 8 bases, with 24 bases lying between them. This CDR3 has 17 residues. CDR1 and CDR2 from the germline V gene are MDHEN and SYDVKM. The CDR3 region is CASSSLLLGQWDDEQFF. Written as DNA, the CDR3 is TGTGCCAGCAGTTCCCTGCTTTTAGGACAGTGGGACGATGAGCAGTTCTTC.

Regarding this clonotype: A junction end diverges from the germline sequence, so it may reflect a read error. The V call is TRBV25-1, the J call TRBJ1-6; D gene ambiguous. The CDR3 contains 12 residues. Germline V lookup: CDR1 MGHDK, CDR2 SYGVNS. CDR3 amino acids: CASRAHNSPPHF. The DNA for the CDR3 is TGTGCCAGCAGGGCACATAATTCACCCCCCCACTTT.

With respect to this clonotype: Germline and junction disagree at one end, which may indicate a read error. The chain employs TRBV4-3 and TRBJ2-7; 11 nucleotides match TRBD1. The CDR3 contains 16 residues. Germline CDR1 LGHNA, CDR2 YSLEER. The DNA of the CDR3 is TGCGCCAGTAGCCAAGGACAGGGGGCAGACTCCTACGAGGAGTACTTC. It encodes CASSQGQGADSYEEYF.

Regarding this clonotype: Given the absence of the conserved phenylalanine or tryptophan at the CDR3 end, a read error is likely. The genes are TRBV12-3 or TRBV12-4 and TRBJ2-1; 12 bases match TRBD2. This CDR3 has 16 residues. V shed 6 bases and J 9 bases; nucleotides not matched to a gene: 12. The CDR3 here is CASRGDMTSGRGEQFL. The CDR3 coding sequence is TGTGCCAGCAGGGGGGATATGACTAGCGGGAGAGGTGAGCAGTTCTTA.

The chain recombines TRBV5-1 with TRBJ2-1, with TRBD1 identical over 8 bases. From germline, CDR1 is SGHRS and CDR2 YFSETQ. The CDR3 has 15 residues. After removal of 4 bases from V and 2 bases from J, the junction contained 5 bases not matched to a gene. The chain's CDR3 is CASSNGQGTYNEQFF. CDR3 nucleotides: TGCGCCAGCAGCAATGGACAGGGCACCTACAATGAGCAGTTCTTC. Drawing the rest from reference TRBV5-1 and TRBJ2-1, the complete variable domain is KAGVTQTPRYLIKTRGQQVTLSCSPISGHRSVSWYQQTPGQGLQFLFEYFSETQRNKGNFPGRFSGRQFSNSRSEMNVSTLELGDSALYLCASSNGQGTYNEQFFGPGTRLTVL.

The chain couples TRBV20-1 to TRBJ2-1, with TRBD2 matching 7 bases. The junction had 8 bases not matched to a gene; V was cut back by 8 bases and J by 7 bases. The CDR3 contains 12 residues. In germline, CDR1 is DFQATT, CDR2 SNEGSKA (reference sequence). The CDR3 DNA is TGCAGTACCACATGGACTAGTAATGAGCAGTTCTTC. Protein product: CSTTWTSNEQFF.

This clonotype has a single count. This may come from a read error, since a much larger clone is one base off. The chain links TRBV4-1 to TRBJ1-2; 9 nucleotides line up with TRBD1. The V and J ends lost 5 bases and 3 bases, in that order; junction bases with no gene match: 7. This CDR3 has 15 residues. Per germline, CDR1 MGHRA and CDR2 YSYEKL. The CDR3 region has the DNA TGCGCCAGCAGCTCCACAGGGGGCGTGGACTATGGCTACACCTTC. Its translation: CASSSTGGVDYGYTF.

On this clonotype: As the CDR3 is not closed by the conserved phenylalanine or tryptophan, this likely results from a read error. The limits of the CDR3 on the DNA are not certain, so only TCRdb's listed CDR3 is given. The chain joins TRBV4-1 to TRBJ1-1. The CDR3 is 16 residues long, counting both termini. CDR1 is MGHRA, CDR2 YSYEKL, per germline. The CDR3 protein is CASSQDRYSANTEAYL.

This clonotype has at least ten counts. The J gene is TRBJ2-1, the V gene TRBV28, with TRBD2 identical over 10 bases. Germline V gene sequence: CDR1 MDHEN, CDR2 SYDVKM. The CDR3 has 14 residues. The ends lost 4 bases at V and 6 bases at J; junction bases unmatched: 3. The CDR3 nucleotides are TGTGCCAGCAGTTCCCTAGCGGGAGTCAATGAGCAGTTCTTC. Protein: CASSSLAGVNEQFF.

This chain links TRBV20-1 with TRBJ2-5; tentative D call: TRBD1 (5 bases). The CDR3 spans 16 residues. Germline V gene sequence: CDR1 DFQATT, CDR2 SNEGSKA (reference sequence). Trimming pared 4 bases from V and 5 bases from J, leaving 23 bases between. The CDR3 nucleotides are TGCAGTGCTATAGAAACCCTTAGGGGTTCCAAGGAGACCCAGTACTTC. Translating gives CSAIETLRGSKETQYF.

A word on this clonotype: Possible read error: a much larger clone is one base away. The gene calls are TRBV20-1 and TRBJ1-5; TRBD1 might be the D (5 bases). In germline, CDR1 is DFQATT, CDR2 SNEGSKA (reference sequence). The CDR3 covers 13 residues. Trimming took off 4 bases at V and 4 bases at J, with 11 bases between the two ends. This CDR3 reads CSAKRDGNQPQHF. For the CDR3, the DNA is TGCAGTGCTAAGAGGGACGGAAATCAGCCCCAGCATTTT.